The present T cell receptor (beta chain) was sequenced within a study of prognosis after radiotherapy for stage I lung cancer. Trimming stripped 2 bases from V and 8 bases from J, with 7 bases between. There are 12 residues in the CDR3. Germline V gene lookup returns CDR1 SGHDN and CDR2 FVKESK. The genomic DNA TCR beta CDR3 region underwent two rounds of multiplex PCR. First-round PCR employed TRBV- and TRBJ-specific primers for each gene. In TCRdb, the multiplex PCR reads were re-called with MiXCR into one record per CDR3 protein. The repertoire holds 14,000 or so distinct CDR3 sequences, roughly 31% seen once, with around 30% in the top ten. The blood draw at each of two time points yielded roughly 5.7 milliliters of peripheral blood. This clonotype was counted many times.

This receptor was taken from a donor aged 50 or older with non-small cell lung cancer. J is TRBJ2-1 and V is TRBV14; D is unresolved. This specimen was PBMCs, taken before or after stereotactic body radiation therapy (not recorded which). CDR3 DNA: TGTGCCAGCAGCCAATTCTTCGATGAGCAGTTCTTC. This sequence encodes CASSQFFDEQFF. The whole variable domain, remainder taken from reference TRBV14 and TRBJ2-1, is EAGVTQFPSHSVIEKGQTVTLRCDPISGHDNLYWYRRVMGKEIKFLLHFVKESKQDESGMPNNRFLAERTGGTYSTLKVQPAELEDSGVYFCASSQFFDEQFFGPGTRLTVL.